These 30 T cell receptor beta chains were all obtained from the same sample, sequenced in a study of T cell changes during pregnancy in multiple sclerosis. Sequencing was performed with immunoSEQ multiplex PCR; in TCRdb, only in-frame clones are kept and a portion is missing. The sample records some 60,000 clones, roughly 93% being singletons. Source: peripheral blood, taken after pregnancy. The receptors derive from a female donor with multiple sclerosis, enrolled in a pregnancy study.

The chain recombines TRBV27 with TRBJ2-2; 8 bases match TRBD2. Germline V gene lookup returns CDR1 MNHEY and CDR2 SMNVEV (reference sequence). The CDR3 is 12 amino acids. Unmatched junction bases numbered 1, after V lost 6 bases and J lost 7 bases. CDR3 region: CASRRGGGELFF. The CDR3 DNA reads as TGTGCCAGCAGACGGGGGGGCGGGGAGCTGTTTTTT.

This sequence joins TRBV11-3 and TRBJ2-7; TRBD1 matches 8 bases. The CDR3 is made up of 16 amino acids. V trimming: 1 base; J trimming: 2 bases; junction bases outside the gene matches: 7. Germline V gives CDR1 SGHNT, CDR2 YENEEA. The CDR3 sequence is CASSLARDRTTYEQYF. CDR3 nucleotides: TGTGCCAGCAGCTTAGCCAGGGACAGGACTACCTACGAGCAGTACTTC.

V usage is TRBV28 and J usage is TRBJ2-7; TRBD1 agrees at 10 bases. This CDR3 is 15 amino acids long. Germline V lookup: CDR1 MDHEN, CDR2 SYDVKM. The junction had 8 bases not matched to a gene; V was cut back by 5 bases and J by 4 bases. The CDR3 here is CASSPDGTGVYEQYF. DNA of the CDR3: TGTGCCAGCAGTCCTGATGGGACAGGGGTGTACGAGCAGTACTTC.

This clone was detected once. V is TRBV7-9 and J is TRBJ1-5; D possibly corresponds to TRBD1 (5 bases). Per the germline V gene, CDR1 is SEHNR and CDR2 is FQNEAQ (reference sequence). This CDR3 is 15 amino acids long. The V end lost 5 bases, the J end lost 2 bases, and 13 bases lay between the germline ends. CDR3 protein: CASSHQGTGNQPQHF. The CDR3 DNA reads as TGTGCCAGCAGCCACCAGGGTACGGGCAATCAGCCCCAGCATTTT.

The CDR3 DNA reads as TGTGCCAGCAGTGCCTCGGGACAGCACTACGAGCAGTACTTC. Amino acids: CASSASGQHYEQYF. The chain is built from TRBV27 and TRBJ2-7; 7 bases are shared with TRBD1. J lost 3 bases, V lost 5 bases, and 7 bases had no gene match. CDR1 and CDR2 (germline): MNHEY, SMNVEV (reference sequence). The CDR3 totals 14 residues.

The chain couples TRBV11-1 to TRBJ2-2; the D gene is possibly TRBD1 (6 bases). Trimming pared 3 bases from V and 4 bases from J, leaving 15 bases between. Germline assignment: CDR1 SGHAT and CDR2 FQDESV (reference sequence). The CDR3 is 16 amino acids. The CDR3 protein is CASSFSNRAVTGELFF. CDR3 coding DNA: TGTGCCAGCAGCTTTAGCAACAGGGCGGTCACCGGGGAGCTGTTTTTT.

This chain uses TRBV28 with TRBJ2-5; the D gene is possibly TRBD2 (6 bases). The CDR3 runs 15 residues. V was pared by 5 bases and J by 2 bases, with 15 bases between. CDR1 is MDHEN, CDR2 SYDVKM, per germline. The CDR3 spells CASSDSGRSQETQYF. The CDR3 DNA reads as TGTGCCAGCAGTGATAGCGGAAGGAGTCAAGAGACCCAGTACTTC.

This rearrangement joins TRBV19 to TRBJ1-3; perhaps TRBD1 as D (5 bases). From germline, CDR1 is LNHDA and CDR2 SQIVND (reference sequence). Trimming shortened V by 5 bases and J by 1 base, and 9 bases separated the two germline ends. This CDR3 has 14 amino acids. CDR3 sequence reads: CASSVQGSGNTIYF. The CDR3 nucleotides read TGTGCCAGTAGTGTCCAGGGTTCTGGAAACACCATATATTTT.

The J gene is TRBJ2-2, the V gene TRBV6-5; D unresolved. The CDR3 is made up of 11 amino acids. Germline V gene lookup returns CDR1 MNHEY and CDR2 SVGAGI. Trimming cost V 7 bases and J 6 bases, with 6 bases left between them. CDR3 amino acids: CASTSAGELFF. CDR3 DNA sequence: TGTGCCAGCACCTCTGCCGGGGAGCTGTTTTTT.

This clone occurred once. The chain employs TRBV27 and TRBJ1-5; 7 bases line up with TRBD1. CDR1 and CDR2 from the germline V gene are MNHEY and SMNVEV (reference sequence). Trimming removed 5 bases from V and 7 bases from J; junction bases left unmatched: 2. The CDR3 has 12 residues. CDR3 in DNA: TGTGCCAGCAGTAACAGGGGCCAGCCCCAGCATTTT. Amino acids: CASSNRGQPQHF.

As for this clone: The sample has other DNA sequences that encode this CDR3 too. The V gene is TRBV5-1, the J gene TRBJ2-5, with TRBD2 as a possible D gene (6 bases). The CDR3 has 13 amino acids. Germline V gives CDR1 SGHRS, CDR2 YFSETQ. V was pared by 4 bases and J by 2 bases, with 9 bases between. DNA for the CDR3: TGCGCCAGCAGCCCGGGACTGCAAGAGACCCAGTACTTC. It yields the protein CASSPGLQETQYF.

This clone is a singleton in its sample. V usage is TRBV19 and J usage is TRBJ2-1; weak D call: TRBD2 (6 bases). The CDR3 totals 17 residues. Germline V gives CDR1 LNHDA, CDR2 SQIVND (reference sequence). Trimming left V 3 bases short and J 6 bases short, with 21 bases between. The CDR3 region has the DNA TGTGCCAGTAGTATTTTCTTGCCCGGGGGAAATATCAATGAGCAGTTCTTC. Protein product: CASSIFLPGGNINEQFF.

V and J are TRBV15 and TRBJ1-2, with D perhaps TRBD1 (6 bases). The CDR3 contains 15 residues. The germline V gene has CDR1 LNHNV and CDR2 YYDKDF (reference sequence). Deletions cut 0 bases from V and 4 bases from J, with 12 bases between. The CDR3 bases are TGTGCCACCAGCAGAGATCGCGGCAGGGGCTATGGCTACACCTTC. It codes for CATSRDRGRGYGYTF.

The genes are TRBV18 and TRBJ2-5; TRBD1 agrees at 9 bases. Germline trimming cut 4 bases from V and 2 bases from J; bases unmatched to any gene: 8. The CDR3 is 16 residues long. The germline V gene encodes CDR1 KGHSH and CDR2 LQKENI. The CDR3 DNA is TGTGCCAGCTCACGGGCCGGGACAGGGACTCAAGAGACCCAGTACTTC. This sequence encodes CASSRAGTGTQETQYF.

V and J are TRBV5-4 and TRBJ2-1; 7 bases line up with TRBD1. CDR3 length: 15 residues. Germline V gene lookup returns CDR1 SGHNT and CDR2 YYREEE (reference sequence). J gave up 1 base and V 2 bases, and 3 bases lay outside the gene matches. As DNA, the CDR3 is TGTGCCAGCAGCTTTACAGGGGCTTCCTACAATGAGCAGTTCTTC. It specifies CASSFTGASYNEQFF.

This chain connects TRBV5-1 to TRBJ2-1, with 10 bases fitting TRBD1. This CDR3 contains 15 residues. V dropped 4 bases and J dropped 5; count of bases not matched to a gene: 6. Germline lookup yields CDR1 SGHRS and CDR2 YFSETQ. CDR3 protein: CASSVSGQGNNEQFF. CDR3 bases: TGCGCCAGCAGCGTGTCGGGACAGGGGAACAATGAGCAGTTCTTC.

V gene TRBV2 combines with J gene TRBJ2-5; 7 positions match TRBD2. The J segment lost 9 bases and the V segment lost 7 bases, leaving 17 bases of the junction unmatched. This CDR3 region has 15 residues. From germline, CDR1 is SNHLY and CDR2 FYNNEI. The CDR3 spells CASIREGGESAAQYF. The CDR3 DNA reads TGTGCCAGCATCAGAGAGGGAGGGGAATCGGCGGCCCAGTACTTC.

The V and J genes are TRBV30 and TRBJ2-2; the D is unclear. Germline loops: CDR1 GTSNPN, CDR2 SVGIG (reference sequence). The CDR3 extends over 14 amino acids. Trimming took 2 bases from V and 0 from J, leaving 7 bases between them. For the CDR3, the DNA is TGTGCCTGGAGTTTCCAGGCGAACACCGGGGAGCTGTTTTTT. The encoded protein is CAWSFQANTGELFF.

This chain links TRBV27 with TRBJ1-5; no reliable D call. This CDR3 has 16 amino acids. With 2 bases removed from V and 0 bases from J, the gap between germline ends came to 11 bases. Germline assignment: CDR1 MNHEY and CDR2 SMNVEV (reference sequence). The CDR3 DNA reads as TGTGCCAGCAGTTTAAAACCAGGCTATAGCAATCAGCCCCAGCATTTT. Its protein is CASSLKPGYSNQPQHF.

The chain is built from TRBV4-3 and TRBJ1-1, with 7 bases lining up with TRBD1. CDR1 is LGHNA, CDR2 YSLEER, per germline. The CDR3 runs 16 residues. J gave up 0 bases and V 5 bases, and 9 bases lay outside the gene matches. The CDR3 DNA follows: TGCGCCAGCAGCTCCGACAGGGAATTCATGAACACTGAAGCTTTCTTT. Translated, it gives CASSSDREFMNTEAFF.

V gene TRBV15 combines with J gene TRBJ2-7, with D tentatively TRBD2 (5 bases). Germline CDR1 is LNHNV and CDR2 is YYDKDF (reference sequence). Trimming pared 0 bases from V and 3 bases from J, leaving 18 bases between. There are 17 residues in the CDR3. CDR3 coding DNA: TGTGCCACCAGCAGAGAAGAGGGCCTTGGGTCGGACTACGAGCAGTACTTC. Translating it yields CATSREEGLGSDYEQYF. Full variable domain (missing parts from reference TRBV15 and TRBJ2-7): DAMVIQNPRYQVTQFGKPVTLSCSQTLNHNVMYWYQQKSSQAPKLLFHYYDKDFNNEADTPDNFQSRRPNTSFCFLDIRSPGLGDTAMYLCATSREEGLGSDYEQYFGPGTRLTVT.

As concerns this clone: One end of the junction is discordant with germline, which a read error may explain. CDR3 protein: CASRTGTGGLCF. The CDR3 coding sequence is TGTGCCAGCAGAACCGGGACAGGGGGCTTATGCTTC. V usage is TRBV27 and J usage is TRBJ2-7; TRBD1 matches at 12 bases. The CDR3 contains 12 residues. Germline assignment: CDR1 MNHEY and CDR2 SMNVEV (reference sequence).

The genes are TRBV7-2 and TRBJ2-5; the D gene is possibly TRBD1 (5 bases). The CDR3 covers 12 residues. V was shortened by 5 bases and J by 5 bases, with 9 bases between the two germline ends. Germline V gene data show CDR1 as SGHTA and CDR2 as FQGNSA. This CDR3 reads CASSVQGETQYF. Written as DNA, the CDR3 is TGTGCCAGCAGCGTCCAGGGCGAGACCCAGTACTTC.

This clone occurred once. Different DNA sequences within this sample yield the same CDR3. The chain recombines TRBV18 with TRBJ2-2; D is perhaps TRBD1 (5 bases). The ends were cut back, 3 bases at V and 3 bases at J, with 11 bases in the middle. The germline CDR1 and CDR2 sequences are KGHSH and LQKENI. The length of the CDR3 is 15 residues. CDR3: CASSPRRADTGELFF. CDR3 DNA: TGTGCCAGCTCACCGCGCAGGGCTGACACCGGGGAGCTGTTTTTT. Combining the CDR3 with reference TRBV18 and TRBJ2-2 gives the whole variable domain NAGVMQNPRHLVRRRGQEARLRCSPMKGHSHVYWYRQLPEEGLKFMVYLQKENIIDESGMPKERFSAEFPKEGPSILRIQQVVRGDSAAYFCASSPRRADTGELFFGEGSRLTVL.

The V gene is TRBV9, the J gene TRBJ2-1, with 8 bases matching TRBD2. This CDR3 region has 16 residues. Germline V gene lookup returns CDR1 SGDLS and CDR2 YYNGEE. The ends lost 0 bases at V and 9 bases at J; junction bases unmatched: 11. The CDR3 is CASSVGAGAGASEQFF. DNA of the CDR3: TGTGCCAGCAGCGTAGGGGCGGGAGCGGGAGCTAGTGAGCAGTTCTTC.

The V and J genes are TRBV13 and TRBJ2-1; D might be TRBD1 (6 bases). The germline CDR1 and CDR2 sequences are PRHDT and FYEKMQ (reference sequence). The CDR3 sequence is 17 residues long. V lost 0 bases and J 5 bases, leaving 17 bases between the germline ends. CDR3 loop: CASSLGPPTGTNNEQFF. As DNA, the CDR3 is TGTGCCAGCAGCTTAGGACCCCCGACAGGAACTAACAATGAGCAGTTCTTC.

The J gene is TRBJ2-1, the V gene TRBV6-5, with 9 bases matching TRBD1. With 5 bases clipped from V and 9 bases from J, the junction kept 5 bases outside the gene matches. Germline V gene sequence: CDR1 MNHEY, CDR2 SVGAGI. The CDR3 loop spans 13 amino acids. The CDR3 protein is CASSPDRGSEQFF. As DNA, the CDR3 is TGTGCCAGCAGTCCGGACAGGGGAAGTGAGCAGTTCTTC.

The chain is built from TRBV6-1 and TRBJ1-5, with a possible D match to TRBD1 (5 bases). V was trimmed by 3 bases and J by 3 bases, leaving 12 bases between them. Germline CDR1 reads MNHNS; CDR2 reads SASEGT. The CDR3 has 15 residues. This CDR3 reads CASSEVIGANQPQHF. DNA of the CDR3: TGTGCCAGCAGTGAGGTAATAGGGGCCAATCAGCCCCAGCATTTT.

Only a few counts were recorded for this clone. The chain couples TRBV30 to TRBJ2-7; 11 bases are shared with TRBD2. The V and J ends lost 0 bases and 5 bases, in that order; junction bases with no gene match: 6. CDR1 is GTSNPN and CDR2 is SVGIG in the germline V gene (reference sequence). The CDR3 is 15 residues long. The DNA for the CDR3 is TGTGCCTGGAGTGTTCTAGCGGGAGGAGTCAACGAGCAGTACTTC. Translating gives CAWSVLAGGVNEQYF.

The chain couples TRBV5-4 to TRBJ2-7; 11 nucleotides match TRBD1. Germline V gene lookup returns CDR1 SGHNT and CDR2 YYREEE (reference sequence). V shed 4 bases, J shed 7 bases, and the junction held 7 bases outside the gene matches. The CDR3 is 14 amino acids. CDR3 region: CASSLDRGRNEQYF. The CDR3 DNA sequence: TGTGCCAGCAGCCTGGACAGGGGGCGGAATGAGCAGTACTTC.